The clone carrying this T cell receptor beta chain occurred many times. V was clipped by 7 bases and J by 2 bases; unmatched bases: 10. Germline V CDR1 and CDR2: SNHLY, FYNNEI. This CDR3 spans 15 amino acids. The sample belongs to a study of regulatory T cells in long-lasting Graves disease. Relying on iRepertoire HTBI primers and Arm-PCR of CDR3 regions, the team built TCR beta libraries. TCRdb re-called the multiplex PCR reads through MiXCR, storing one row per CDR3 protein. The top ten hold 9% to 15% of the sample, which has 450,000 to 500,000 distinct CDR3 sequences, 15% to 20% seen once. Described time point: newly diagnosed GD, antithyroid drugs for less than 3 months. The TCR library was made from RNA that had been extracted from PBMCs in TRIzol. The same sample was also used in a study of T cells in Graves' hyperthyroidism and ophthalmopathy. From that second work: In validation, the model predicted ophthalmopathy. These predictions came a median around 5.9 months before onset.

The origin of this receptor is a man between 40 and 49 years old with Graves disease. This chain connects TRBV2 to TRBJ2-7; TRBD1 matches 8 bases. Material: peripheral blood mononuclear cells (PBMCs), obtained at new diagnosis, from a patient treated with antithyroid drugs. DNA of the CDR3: TGTGCCAGCATGGACAGGGCAACCCCCCCCTACGAGCAGTACTTC. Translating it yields CASMDRATPPYEQYF.